This entry features one T cell receptor beta chain sequence. Its antigen is still unknown. 13 Jbeta primers and 60 Vbeta primers were used for the PCR. The assay was immunoSEQ multiplex PCR, and TCRdb's table has in-frame clones only and misses some. The sample holds over 150,000 clones, 65% to 80% seen once. CDR1 MNHEY and CDR2 SVGAGI come from the germline V gene. The CDR3 consists of 16 residues. V lost 0 bases and J lost 1, with 12 bases in between. The sample is drawn from a study of cytomegalovirus exposure and HLA in healthy donors. About the study: Some 80 million unique TCR sequences came from HLA-typed donors in an early release.

Study-wide results and caveats: Association of approximately 16,000 TCR beta sequences with HLA alleles was found at 0.05 false discovery rate in a later analysis.

The sample consisted of PBMCs. The receptor comes from a middle-aged woman in good health and CMV-seropositive. The chain links TRBV6-5 to TRBJ1-1; D call uncertain. CDR3: CASSYSSVVQNTEAFF. The CDR3 DNA reads as TGTGCCAGCAGTTACTCTTCGGTCGTGCAGAACACTGAAGCTTTCTTT.